Described below is a single T cell receptor (beta chain) sequence and its context. The target antigen is unknown. TCRdb re-analysed the reads in MiXCR, keeping a single row per CDR3 protein. The table records about 740,000 distinct CDR3 sequences, around 31% of them present only once. The source of the sample is a study of T cell repertoires in cytomegalovirus infection. About the study: Recently identified HLA-C-restricted CMV epitopes were among the peptides used. It can be stated that public TCR beta signatures indicated CMV infection as well as a matching HLA type.

The CDR3 loop spans 14 amino acids. V lost 11 bases and J 3 bases, leaving 19 bases between the germline ends. Germline V gene data show CDR1 as SGHTA and CDR2 as FQGNSA. Study-wide points: People with CMV and the relevant HLA were identified by cumulative public TCR beta family frequency. HLA-C-restricted CMV clonotypes gave the most frequent clonotype in two of eight donors.

This TCR came from a human donor in good health (CMV status not recorded). Some clones in this sample may be carry-over from other donors' samples. The specimen was cultured PBMCs, collected from culture after CMV antigen stimulation. V gene TRBV7-2 combines with J gene TRBJ1-1; no reliable D call. The CDR3: CAGVDLSSDTEAFF. As DNA, the CDR3 is TGTGCCGGGGTAGATTTGAGTTCGGACACTGAAGCTTTCTTT.